This entry features one T cell receptor beta chain sequence. These data originate in a study of T cell changes during pregnancy in multiple sclerosis. TCRdb keeps only in-frame clones here, not all; method: immunoSEQ multiplex PCR. Among tens of thousands of clones, 85% to 95% were seen once, and the ten largest hold around 1%. The CDR3 totals 17 residues. V gave up 0 bases and J gave up 1 base; unmatched junction bases: 6. Germline CDR1 is PRHDT and CDR2 is FYEKMQ (reference sequence). Here the sequenced sample was peripheral blood, taken after pregnancy. The chain combines TRBV13 with TRBJ1-5; 7 positions match TRBD1. The sequence was obtained from a female donor with multiple sclerosis, enrolled in a pregnancy study. CDR3 bases: TGTGCCAGCAGCTTAGGCCCCTCGACAGGGAGCAATCAGCCCCAGCATTTT. It encodes CASSLGPSTGSNQPQHF.